This T cell receptor (beta chain) was documented in a study of blood T cells in healthy people across ages. The CDR3 consists of 15 residues. The germline V gene has CDR1 ENHRY and CDR2 SYGVKD. The V gene lost 1 base and the J gene lost 4 bases, with 12 bases spanning the gap. Sample-barcoded 5' priming and a J-beta primer mix drove a second PCR of roughly 6 to 12 cycles. TCRdb analysed the 5' RACE reads with MiXCR anew, one entry per CDR3 protein. The table has around 1,800,000 distinct CDR3 sequences, about 39% seen once; the top ten hold approximately 22%. The chain has TRBV10-3 and TRBJ2-3; D is ambiguous. The clonotype comes from a human donor in good health. The specimen was blood. Here the CDR3 reads CAISELAVMSDTQYF. Written as DNA, the CDR3 is TGTGCCATCAGTGAGTTGGCAGTGATGTCAGATACGCAGTATTTT.